Listed below are T cell receptor beta chains from one sample, sequenced in a study of long-term antiretroviral therapy in people with HIV. Using immunoSEQ multiplex PCR, the repertoire was profiled, and TCRdb retains in-frame clones only, with some absent. The table lists about 19,000 clones, 80% to 90% of them singletons. Sequences were derived from unsorted PBMCs, sampled 2.1 years after starting antiretroviral therapy. The origin of the receptors is a man aged 18 to 29 with HIV. Both conserved end residues are part of each CDR3. Clone size appears in some rows only: once, few, many, or a class for an expanded clone.

j_call,clone_size,v_call,cdr3_aa
TRBJ1-6,NA,TRBV27,CASSLRAGGLSPLHF
TRBJ1-2,NA,TRBV10-3,CAISAAGTGVYGYTF
TRBJ2-7,once,TRBV29-1,CSVEGGLAGGEQYF
TRBJ2-1,NA,TRBV5-1,CASSNDKVSYNEQFF
TRBJ1-1,NA,TRBV19,CASSIGNSLNTEAFF
TRBJ1-1,NA,TRBV6-5,CASWRGGNTEAFF
TRBJ2-2,NA,TRBV6-1,CASSLITGELFF
TRBJ1-2,NA,TRBV10-3,CAISVGTGTQGYGYTF
TRBJ2-4,once,TRBV4-1,CASSHADYQKNIQYF
TRBJ1-2,NA,TRBV15,CATSREGGITGFYGYTF
TRBJ1-4,NA,TRBV19,CASSKGTGEKLFF
TRBJ2-5,NA,TRBV6-5,CASSIGGWQETQYF
TRBJ2-5,NA,TRBV27,CASKLGETQYF
TRBJ2-3,NA,TRBV6-5,CASSPGGDTQYF
TRBJ1-1,NA,TRBV5-1,CASSLRGGMNTEAFF
TRBJ2-7,few,TRBV4-2,CASSQRGAGPTYEQYF
TRBJ2-7,few,TRBV2,CAKRTGGEQYF
TRBJ1-6,NA,TRBV7-4,CASSQPTEESPLHF
TRBJ1-4,NA,TRBV9,CASRRGTGGSEKLFF
TRBJ1-2,NA,TRBV9,CASSVNPLRAYGYTF
TRBJ2-7,NA,TRBV11-2,CASSFFGPTYEQYF
TRBJ2-6,once,TRBV2,CASSVESGANVLTF
TRBJ2-7,NA,TRBV11-2,CASSSSGDLGYEQYF
TRBJ2-1,NA,TRBV27,CASTPGTSFDEQFF
TRBJ2-7,NA,TRBV11-2,CASSLDVLTSGEQYF
TRBJ2-7,NA,TRBV13,CASSLGGLAGYEQYF
TRBJ1-4,NA,TRBV7-8,CASSFDLFGGPTNEKLFF
TRBJ1-2,NA,TRBV5-1,CASSLGGQTGFNYGYTF
TRBJ1-6,NA,TRBV9,CASSALTARNSPLHF
TRBJ2-3,once,TRBV7-3,CASSFGTGKDTQYF
TRBJ1-1,NA,TRBV13,CASSLEVGGTEAFF
TRBJ2-7,NA,TRBV7-3,CASSLTGGTEQYF
TRBJ1-4,NA,TRBV30,CAWRPLLDEKLFF
TRBJ1-1,NA,TRBV13,CASSPYRDFVNTEAFF
TRBJ2-1,NA,TRBV5-4,CASSFRTGIILF
TRBJ2-3,NA,TRBV4-3,CASSQDPQLGATDTQYF
TRBJ2-7,NA,TRBV11-1,CASSPARPSYEQYF
TRBJ1-1,NA,TRBV29-1,CSVEVRFRDRGGEAFF
TRBJ2-5,NA,TRBV14,CASSQELGETQYF
TRBJ2-7,NA,TRBV19,CASSLRDRANYEQYF
TRBJ2-1,NA,TRBV2,CASRRTGLNEQFF
TRBJ2-7,few,TRBV30,CASGVGGYEQYF
TRBJ1-2,NA,TRBV2,CASSEVGFLGGSYTF
TRBJ2-7,NA,TRBV6-1,CASMNTGGYEQYF
TRBJ1-4,NA,TRBV11-2,CASSFNRGPNEKLFF
TRBJ2-7,NA,TRBV10-3,CAIGDGGEFHEQYF
TRBJ1-2,NA,TRBV7-2,CASSLIRGGYTF
TRBJ1-6,NA,TRBV9,CASSVGGQGANSPLHF
TRBJ1-5,once,TRBV7-8,CASRLDRSSNQPQHF